Sequencing of this TCR beta chain was carried out in a study of T-cell reconstitution after alpha-beta-depleted transplantation in children. Study-level findings and limits: T-cell numbers and diversity one year post-transplant derived largely from freshly generated T cells. Several hundred expanded graft clones reportedly supplied alpha-beta T cells about two months after transplant.

On this clonotype itself: Antigen unknown. Being one base from a much bigger clone, this may be a read error.

A TCRbeta library incorporating unique molecular identifiers was prepared. TCRdb reanalysed the PCR reads using MiXCR and keeps one entry per CDR3 protein. The sample shows about 600,000 distinct CDR3 sequences, about 21% of them seen only once. The receptor was isolated from a boy younger than two who had a stem cell transplant for acute myeloid leukemia, so the T cells may come from the graft donor. The material sequenced was PBMCs, mostly from graft donor cells, taken 360 days after TCRalphabeta/CD19-depleted stem cell transplant.

The CDR3 region has the DNA TGTGCCAGCAGCACCACCTGTCCCCGCGAACGACTAGCTATGGGGATAGATACGCAGTATTTT. Its protein product is CASSTTCPRERLAMGIDTQYF. The chain couples TRBV21-1 to TRBJ2-3; the D segment call TRBD1 is taken from the table without a DNA check. TRBV21-1 is tagged as a pseudogene. CDR3 size: 21 residues.